This T cell receptor beta chain was recovered during a study of PD-1 blockade in mismatch repair-deficient tumors. TCRdb's table, derived via immunoSEQ multiplex PCR, lists solely in-frame clones and lacks some. The data contain around 100,000 clones, about 74% of them seen just once; the ten biggest clones take up approximately 4.7%. The CDR3 is made up of 13 amino acids. Germline V gene lookup returns CDR1 LNHDA and CDR2 SQIVND (reference sequence). V was shortened by 6 bases and J by 4 bases, with 12 bases between the two germline ends. Sequenced here: peripheral blood, sampled about 13 months after starting pembrolizumab. This TCR was sampled from an adult with mismatch repair-deficient cancer. This sequence joins TRBV19 and TRBJ1-1; possible D gene TRBD1, 6 bases. This chain's CDR3 is CASSDGQTTEAFF. The CDR3 coding sequence is TGTGCCAGTAGCGATGGACAGACCACTGAAGCTTTCTTT. The full variable domain, its missing parts supplied by reference TRBV19 and TRBJ1-1, is DGGITQSPKYLFRKEGQNVTLSCEQNLNHDAMYWYRQDPGQGLRLIYYSQIVNDFQKGDIAEGYSVSREKKESFPLTVTSAQKNPTAFYLCASSDGQTTEAFFGQGTRLTVV.